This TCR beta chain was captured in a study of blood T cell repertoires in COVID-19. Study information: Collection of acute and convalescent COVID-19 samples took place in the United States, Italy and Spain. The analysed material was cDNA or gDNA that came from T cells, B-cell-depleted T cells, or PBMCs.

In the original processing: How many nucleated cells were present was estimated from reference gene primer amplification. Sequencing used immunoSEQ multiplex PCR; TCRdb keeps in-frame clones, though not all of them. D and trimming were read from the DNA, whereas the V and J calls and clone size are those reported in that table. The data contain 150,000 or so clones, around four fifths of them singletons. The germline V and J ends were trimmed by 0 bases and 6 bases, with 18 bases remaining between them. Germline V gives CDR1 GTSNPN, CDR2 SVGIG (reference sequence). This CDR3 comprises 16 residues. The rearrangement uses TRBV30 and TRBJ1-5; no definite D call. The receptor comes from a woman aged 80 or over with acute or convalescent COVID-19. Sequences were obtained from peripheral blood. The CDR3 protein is CAWSVRGRGKVQPQHF. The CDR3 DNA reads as TGTGCCTGGAGTGTACGAGGTCGGGGAAAAGTTCAGCCCCAGCATTTT.